What follows describes a single T cell receptor (beta chain). The record originates from a study of cytomegalovirus exposure and HLA in healthy donors. It was with 60 Vbeta and 13 Jbeta primers that the PCR ran. Generated by immunoSEQ multiplex PCR, the TCRdb table keeps only in-frame clones and is missing some. The table has 110,000 to 150,000 clones, around four fifths seen once; the top ten hold around 9.7%. CDR3 length: 14 amino acids. The germline V gene has CDR1 SGHTA and CDR2 FQGNSA. V dropped 5 bases and J dropped 5 bases, with 12 bases sitting between them. The source material was PBMCs. The source is a woman aged 60-75 years in good health and CMV-seropositive. The chain employs TRBV7-2 and TRBJ2-2, with D tentatively TRBD2 (6 bases). The CDR3 reads CASSKGLRTGELFF. The CDR3 DNA reads as TGTGCCAGCAGCAAGGGACTGCGAACCGGGGAGCTGTTTTTT.